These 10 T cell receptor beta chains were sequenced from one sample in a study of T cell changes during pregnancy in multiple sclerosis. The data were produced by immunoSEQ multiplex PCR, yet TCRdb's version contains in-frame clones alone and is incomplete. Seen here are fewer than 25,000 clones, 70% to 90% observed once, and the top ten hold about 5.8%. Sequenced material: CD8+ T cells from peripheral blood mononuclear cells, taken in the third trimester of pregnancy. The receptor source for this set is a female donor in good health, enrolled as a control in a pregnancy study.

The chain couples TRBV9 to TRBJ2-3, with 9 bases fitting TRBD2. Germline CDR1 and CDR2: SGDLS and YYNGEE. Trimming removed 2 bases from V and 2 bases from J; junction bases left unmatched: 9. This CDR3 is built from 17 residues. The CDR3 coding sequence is TGTGCCAGCAGCGTCCAGAAAGCGGGGGGCGACACAGATACGCAGTATTTT. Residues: CASSVQKAGGDTDTQYF.

CDR3 protein: CASSPYSGGTYNEQFF. In nucleotides, the CDR3 is TGTGCCAGCAGCCCGTATAGCGGGGGGACCTACAATGAGCAGTTCTTC. The chain combines TRBV9 with TRBJ2-1, with 10 bases lining up with TRBD2. V lost 4 bases, J lost 2 bases, and 6 bases stayed unmatched. The CDR3 sequence is 16 residues long. Germline V lookup: CDR1 SGDLS, CDR2 YYNGEE.

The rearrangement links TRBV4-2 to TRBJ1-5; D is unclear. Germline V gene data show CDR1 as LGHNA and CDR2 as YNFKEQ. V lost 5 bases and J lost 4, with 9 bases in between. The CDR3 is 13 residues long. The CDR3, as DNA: TGTGCCAGCAGCGAGACGGAGAATCAGCCCCAGCATTTT. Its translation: CASSETENQPQHF.

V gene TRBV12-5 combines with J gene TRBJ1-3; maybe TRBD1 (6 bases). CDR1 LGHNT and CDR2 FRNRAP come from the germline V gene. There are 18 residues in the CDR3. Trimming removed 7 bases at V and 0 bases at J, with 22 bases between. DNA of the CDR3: TGTGCTAGTGTTCTGGGGGGGGGCTCACTTCTCTCTGGAAACACCATATATTTT. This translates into CASVLGGGSLLSGNTIYF.

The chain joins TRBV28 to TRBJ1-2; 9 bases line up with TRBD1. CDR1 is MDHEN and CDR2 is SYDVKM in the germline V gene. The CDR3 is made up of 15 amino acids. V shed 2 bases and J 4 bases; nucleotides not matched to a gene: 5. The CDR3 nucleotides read TGTGCCAGCAGTTTACGACGGGACAGGGCCTATGGCTACACCTTC. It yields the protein CASSLRRDRAYGYTF.

The chain's CDR3 is CATSRDLDRGFSPLHF. In nucleotides, the CDR3 is TGTGCCACCAGCAGAGATTTGGACAGGGGCTTTTCACCCCTCCACTTT. The rearrangement joins TRBV15 to TRBJ1-6, with 9 bases matching TRBD1. The junction had 6 bases not matched to a gene; V was cut back by 0 bases and J by 9 bases. The germline gives CDR1 LNHNV, CDR2 YYDKDF (reference sequence). CDR3 length equals 16 residues. The variable domain in full, completed from reference TRBV15 and TRBJ1-6, reads DAMVIQNPRYQVTQFGKPVTLSCSQTLNHNVMYWYQQKSSQAPKLLFHYYDKDFNNEADTPDNFQSRRPNTSFCFLDIRSPGLGDTAMYLCATSRDLDRGFSPLHFGNGTRLTVT.

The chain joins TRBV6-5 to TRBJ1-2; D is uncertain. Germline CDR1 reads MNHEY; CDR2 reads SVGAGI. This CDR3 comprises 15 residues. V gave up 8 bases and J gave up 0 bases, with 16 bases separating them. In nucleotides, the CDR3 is TGTGCCAGCCACTTAGGCGGTGCACCTAACTATGGCTACACCTTC. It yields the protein CASHLGGAPNYGYTF.

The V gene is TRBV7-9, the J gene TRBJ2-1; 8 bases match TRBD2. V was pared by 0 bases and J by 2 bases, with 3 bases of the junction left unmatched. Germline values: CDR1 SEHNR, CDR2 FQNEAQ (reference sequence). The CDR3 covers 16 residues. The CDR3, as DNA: TGTGCCAGCAGCTTAGCTGGCGGGGGGACCTACAATGAGCAGTTCTTC. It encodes CASSLAGGGTYNEQFF.

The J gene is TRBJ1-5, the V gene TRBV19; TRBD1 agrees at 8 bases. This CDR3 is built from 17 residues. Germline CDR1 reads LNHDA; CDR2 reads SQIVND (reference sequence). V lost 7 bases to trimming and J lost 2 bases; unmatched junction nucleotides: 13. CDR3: CASTFRQGAPGNQPQHF. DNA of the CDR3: TGTGCCAGTACCTTTCGTCAGGGGGCGCCTGGCAATCAGCCCCAGCATTTT.

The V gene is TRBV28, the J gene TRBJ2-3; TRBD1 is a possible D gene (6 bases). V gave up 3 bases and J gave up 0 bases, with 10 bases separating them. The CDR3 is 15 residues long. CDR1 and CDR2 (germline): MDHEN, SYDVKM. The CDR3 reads CASSLEDSSTDTQYF. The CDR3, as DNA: TGTGCCAGCAGTTTGGAGGACAGTAGCACAGATACGCAGTATTTT.